This is a list of T cell receptor beta chains from one sample in a study of cytomegalovirus exposure and HLA in healthy donors. Sequenced by immunoSEQ multiplex PCR; TCRdb stores in-frame clones only, minus some. This sample's clone table lists fewer than 100,000 clones. Sequenced sample: PBMCs. Source of these receptors: a woman in her sixties or seventies in good health and CMV-seronegative. Both conserved end residues are part of each CDR3. Each record gives: V gene, CDR3 protein.

TRBV27,CASSLFMEPLGNEQFF
TRBV11-2,CASRGAGVLEQFF
TRBV7-9,CASSRTSGSVETQYF
TRBV28,CASSPPNEASYGYTF
TRBV11-2,CASSPPIPGANVLTF
TRBV18,CASSPQQDSGNTIYF
TRBV6-6,CASSTTGNNQPQHF
TRBV6-1,CASSDLGRRDEQYF
TRBV5-5,CASSPTRQGINIQYF
TRBV9,CASSLGGRDGANEQFF
TRBV29-1,CSVQPYLGGLSTDTQYF
TRBV5-1,CASSLAGGTGGNNSPLHF
TRBV28,CASSLQGVQETQYF
TRBV11-2,CASSRETGVWETQYF
TRBV2,CASSVQTGDYEQYF
TRBV15,CATSRDQGGMGKDEQYF
TRBV5-1,CASSISGREETQYF
TRBV27,CASSPGLAGGYTDTQYF
TRBV7-9,CASSLVPHEKLFF
TRBV21-1,CAVGGIRGQPQHF
TRBV6-5,CASSRTGTLQETQYF
TRBV21-1,CASSKALKDRTHYTDTQYF
TRBV9,CASSVGEGYAEQYF
TRBV28,CASSLFDRDAYGYTF
TRBV7-9,CASSFASGSGEQYF
TRBV5-1,CASSPGWATDYGYTF
TRBV4-3,CASRRLADSTDTQYF